One and the same sample provided the 27 T cell receptor beta chains below, sequenced in a study of tumor and adjacent non-tumor tissue in lung cancer. The library came from three nested PCR rounds adapted from ARM-PCR protocols. TCRdb fed the multiplex PCR reads into MiXCR, producing one record per CDR3 protein. Of tens of thousands of distinct CDR3 sequences listed, around 75% are singletons. RNA was extracted from bulk tissue without any cell sorting. The sequenced sample was lung tumor tissue. These receptors were taken from a woman aged 50 to 60 with non-small cell lung cancer.

As regards this clonotype: Since no conserved phenylalanine or tryptophan closes the CDR3, a read error is the likely cause. This sequence joins TRBV11-1 and TRBJ1-1, with D hard to call. The germline CDR1 and CDR2 sequences are SGHAT and FQDESV (reference sequence). The CDR3 sequence is 15 residues long. V was trimmed by 10 bases and J by 4 bases, leaving 22 bases between them. CDR3 sequence reads: CANSLDTGEGTEAFS. The CDR3 nucleotides are TGTGCCAATAGCTTAGATACCGGGGAGGGCACTGAAGCTTTCTCT.

With respect to this clonotype: The junction and the germline gene differ at one end; a read error may be behind it. This rearrangement joins TRBV20-1 to TRBJ1-1; possible D gene TRBD1, 5 bases. This CDR3 has 11 residues. From germline, CDR1 is DFQATT and CDR2 SNEGSKA (reference sequence). CDR3 sequence reads: CGHTGNTEAIF. The CDR3 coding sequence is TGCGGTCATACAGGAAACACTGAAGCTATCTTT.

As regards this clonotype: An end of the junction does not agree with germline; a read error may underlie this. This sequence joins TRBV20-1 and TRBJ2-5, with 12 bases aligning to TRBD2. This CDR3 is 16 amino acids long. CDR1 is DFQATT, CDR2 SNEGSKA, per germline (reference sequence). The CDR3 here is CSARDLAGGPGEIQYF. CDR3 nucleotides: TGCAGTGCTAGGGATCTAGCGGGAGGGCCTGGGGAGATCCAGTACTTT.

Remarks on this clonotype: One junction end disagrees with the germline gene, perhaps due to a read error. The chain has TRBV4-2 and TRBJ1-5; D is uncertain. The CDR3 extends over 15 amino acids. Per germline, CDR1 LGHNA and CDR2 YNFKEQ. CDR3 sequence reads: CARSQDQDPGQPQHF. Here the CDR3 DNA reads TGTGCCAGAAGCCAAGACCAGGATCCAGGTCAGCCCCAGCATTTT.

In the case of this clonotype: A clone one base away is much larger, so this may be a read error. The rearrangement uses TRBV24-1 and TRBJ2-3; no clear D. This CDR3 contains 13 residues. Trimming left V 8 bases short and J 4 bases short, with 12 bases between. Germline V gene data show CDR1 as KGHDR and CDR2 as SFDVKD. CDR3 region: CATNDVRSDTQYF. In DNA, the CDR3 is TGTGCCACCAATGACGTAAGGTCAGATACGCAGTATTTT.

As regards this clonotype: The junction shows a germline mismatch at one end, possibly a read error. The chain combines TRBV7-9 with TRBJ2-3; 10 nucleotides align to TRBD2. The CDR3 runs to 15 residues. Germline V gives CDR1 SEHNR, CDR2 FQNEAQ (reference sequence). The DNA of the CDR3 is TGTGCCTGCAGCTTAATAGCGGGAGGCTATGATACGCAGTATTTT. This gives the protein CACSLIAGGYDTQYF.

A word on this clonotype: A junction end diverges from the germline sequence, so it may reflect a read error. CDR3 sequence reads: CNVEGTAEETQYF. The CDR3 nucleotides are TGCAACGTTGAGGGGACAGCAGAAGAGACCCAGTATTTC. The chain employs TRBV29-1 and TRBJ2-5, with 7 positions matching TRBD1. The CDR3 totals 13 residues. In germline, CDR1 is SQVTM, CDR2 ANQGSEA.

The V and J genes are TRBV20-1 and TRBJ2-1; 11 bases agree with TRBD2. The germline CDR1 and CDR2 sequences are DFQATT and SNEGSKA (reference sequence). V was clipped by 6 bases and J by 10 bases; unmatched bases: 14. The CDR3 contains 15 residues. The CDR3 loop reads CSAFGTSGLTEEQFF. CDR3 DNA: TGCAGTGCGTTTGGGACTAGCGGACTCACGGAAGAGCAGTTCTTC.

A remark on this clonotype: Relative to the germline gene, one junction end is altered; a read error may explain this. The rearrangement uses TRBV11-1 and TRBJ2-5; TRBD1 or TRBD2 may be the D gene (5 bases each). This CDR3 region has 14 residues. Per germline, CDR1 SGHAT and CDR2 FQDESV (reference sequence). Here the CDR3 DNA reads TGTCCCAGCGGCGCATCGATTTGGGGGGAGACCCAGTACTTC. It is translated as CPSGASIWGETQYF.

Concerning this clonotype: Possible read error: a much larger clone is one base away. The V and J genes are TRBV20-1 and TRBJ2-7; TRBD2 agrees at 8 bases. CDR1 and CDR2 (germline): DFQATT, SNEGSKA (reference sequence). The CDR3 totals 13 residues. CDR3 sequence: CSAQAGAVYKQYF. The CDR3 DNA reads as TGCAGTGCCCAAGCGGGGGCGGTCTACAAGCAGTACTTC.

As to this clonotype: Its ends do not fully match the called genes, so a read error is possible. The chain is built from TRBV24-1 and TRBJ2-1; a possible D gene is TRBD1 (5 bases). The CDR3 runs to 13 residues. From germline, CDR1 is KGHDR and CDR2 SFDVKD. CDR3 sequence: CATRQWNNNEQFF. CDR3 in DNA: TGTGCCACCCGACAGTGGAATAACAATGAACAGTTCTTC.

Note on this clonotype: A read error may produce the germline difference seen at one junction end. V is TRBV11-2 and J is TRBJ1-2, with a weak D call TRBD1 (5 bases). This CDR3 comprises 13 residues. Germline-derived CDR1 and CDR2 are SGHAT and FQNNGV. The CDR3 loop reads CASSLDIGDGYAF. CDR3 DNA: TGTGCCAGCAGTTTAGATATAGGGGATGGCTACGCCTTC.

This clonotype is large in the sample. CDR3 coding DNA: TGTGCCAGCAGCTTAGCGGGCCGAGGCAATCAGCCCCAGCATTTT. It is translated as CASSLAGRGNQPQHF. V is TRBV11-2 and J is TRBJ1-5, with D uncertain. The germline gives CDR1 SGHAT, CDR2 FQNNGV. The CDR3 length is 15 residues. Trimming stripped 1 base from V and 2 bases from J, with 9 bases between.

Details on this clonotype: At one boundary the junction diverges from the germline segment, which might be a read error. J is TRBJ2-5 and V is TRBV5-4; 9 bases match TRBD1. CDR1 is SGHNT and CDR2 is YYREEE in the germline V gene (reference sequence). There are 15 residues in the CDR3. The CDR3 sequence: CASSYGDRASETQYF. DNA for the CDR3: TGTGCCAGCAGCTACGGGGACAGGGCATCAGAGACCCAATACTTC.

This clonotype was detected only once. Since no conserved phenylalanine or tryptophan closes the CDR3, a read error is the likely cause. V gene TRBV29-1 combines with J gene TRBJ2-5, with D possibly TRBD1 on 5 matching bases. The CDR3 is made up of 13 amino acids. The V gene's germline CDR1 is SQVTM and CDR2 ANQGSEA. V lost 4 bases and J lost 5, with 14 bases in between. CDR3 sequence: CSVADTGLETQYL. The CDR3 DNA reads as TGCAGCGTTGCGGACACCGGTTTGGAGACCCAGTACCTC.

Turning to this clonotype: A much larger clone is a single base away; this may be a read error. This chain joins TRBV20-1 and TRBJ2-2; 10 nucleotides align to TRBD2. CDR1 and CDR2 (germline): DFQATT, SNEGSKA (reference sequence). The CDR3 covers 14 residues. The V and J ends lost 6 bases and 4 bases, in that order; junction bases with no gene match: 5. The CDR3: CSAPSGGRTGELFF. In nucleotides, the CDR3 is TGCAGTGCCCCTAGCGGGGGACGCACCGGGGAGCTGTTTTTT.

This clonotype was seen once. The chain carries TRBV11-2 and TRBJ2-1, with D hard to call. CDR3 length: 12 residues. Germline CDR1 reads SGHAT; CDR2 reads FQNNGV. Trimming took off 7 bases at V and 12 bases at J, with 16 bases between the two ends. CDR3 coding DNA: TGTGCCAGCATGGTACTACCTGACATGCAGTTCTTC. Translated, it gives CASMVLPDMQFF.

This clonotype was seen repeatedly, ten times or more. The chain couples TRBV2 to TRBJ2-5, with D hard to call. CDR1 and CDR2 from the germline V gene are SNHLY and FYNNEI. Between the trimmed V and J ends, which lost 6 bases and 7 bases, there was a span of 9 bases. This CDR3 comprises 11 residues. CDR3 in amino acids: CASSGLMTQYF. In DNA form, the CDR3 reads TGTGCCAGCAGCGGCCTAATGACCCAGTACTTC.

Comment on this clonotype: This CDR3 is missing its conserved last phenylalanine or tryptophan, likely due to a read error. The chain joins TRBV20-1 to TRBJ1-4; unclear D gene. CDR1 and CDR2 (germline): DFQATT, SNEGSKA (reference sequence). There are 11 residues in the CDR3. DNA for the CDR3: TGCAGAGTACGGCGTAATGAAAAACTGTTTATT. Its protein is CRVRRNEKLFI.

A remark on this clonotype: Relative to the germline gene, one junction end is altered; a read error may explain this. The rearrangement uses TRBV5-1 and TRBJ1-6, with 8 bases lining up with TRBD1. CDR1 and CDR2 from the germline V gene are SGHRS and YFSETQ. The length of the CDR3 is 16 residues. This chain's CDR3 is CASSDGQGMRDSPPHF. CDR3 in DNA: TGCGCCAGCAGCGACGGACAGGGTATGAGGGATTCACCCCCCCACTTT. Filled out from reference TRBV5-1 and TRBJ1-6, the complete variable domain reads KAGVTQTPRYLIKTRGQQVTLSCSPISGHRSVSWYQQTPGQGLQFLFEYFSETQRNKGNFPGRFSGRQFSNSRSEMNVSTLELGDSALYLCASSDGQGMRDSPPHFGNGTRLTVT.

This clonotype came up many times. J is TRBJ1-5 and V is TRBV6-2 or TRBV6-3; D is uncertain. Germline CDR1 MNHEY, CDR2 SVGEGT. The V end lost 2 bases, the J end lost 3 bases, and 14 bases lay between the germline ends. The CDR3 extends over 16 amino acids. CDR3 protein: CASSYHPRRYNQPQHF. The CDR3 DNA sequence: TGTGCCAGCAGTTACCACCCCAGGCGGTACAATCAGCCCCAGCATTTT.

Concerning this clonotype: The junction and the germline gene differ at one end; a read error may be behind it. CDR3 sequence reads: CASSLYLQVTQYF. CDR3 coding DNA: TGTGCCAGTAGTTTATATCTGCAAGTGACCCAGTACTTC. V usage is TRBV12-3 or TRBV12-4 and J usage is TRBJ2-5; D call uncertain. The CDR3 has 13 residues.

This clonotype occurred once. Since no conserved phenylalanine or tryptophan closes the CDR3, a read error is the likely cause. It is unclear where the CDR3 begins or ends on the DNA, so no DNA is shown, and the CDR3 is as TCRdb lists it. CDR3: CDSSFIAGGDDEQFS. The V gene is TRBV11-2, the J gene TRBJ2-1; TRBD2, the table's D call, was not compared with the DNA. The CDR3 is 15 amino acids in total, end residues counted. Germline V gene lookup returns CDR1 SGHAT and CDR2 FQNNGV.

The sample holds many counts of this clonotype. This chain connects TRBV29-1 to TRBJ2-1; perhaps D is TRBD1 or TRBD2 (5 bases each). The V and J ends lost 3 bases and 6 bases respectively, with 12 bases between them. Germline values: CDR1 SQVTM, CDR2 ANQGSEA. CDR3 size: 13 residues. The CDR3 nucleotides are TGCAGCGTTGAGGGGGACGGACTCAATGAGCAGTTCTTC. Translating it yields CSVEGDGLNEQFF.

The gene calls are TRBV28 and TRBJ2-3, with a weak D call TRBD2 (6 bases). The CDR3 length is 17 residues. Germline V gene data show CDR1 as MDHEN and CDR2 as SYDVKM. For the CDR3, the DNA is TGTGTTAGCAGTTCTACATCGGGACGGGAGCTCACAGATACGCAGTATTTT. This encodes CVSSSTSGRELTDTQYF.

Concerning this clonotype: At one end the junction does not follow the germline gene, possibly because of a read error. This chain connects TRBV20-1 to TRBJ1-6; 8 nucleotides match TRBD1. The CDR3 runs to 16 residues. Germline V gene data show CDR1 as DFQATT and CDR2 as SNEGSKA (reference sequence). The CDR3 spells CSARDHRTGQSSPFHF. CDR3 coding DNA: TGCAGTGCTAGAGATCACAGGACAGGGCAGAGTTCACCCTTCCACTTT.

In the case of this clonotype: Relative to the germline gene, one junction end is altered; a read error may explain this. V and J are TRBV7-8 and TRBJ2-3; TRBD2 aligns across 9 bases. Germline V gives CDR1 SGHVS, CDR2 FQNEAQ. The CDR3 spans 16 residues. The chain's CDR3 is CTSSLNVAGVKDTQYF. The CDR3 DNA reads as TGTACCAGCAGCTTAAATGTAGCGGGAGTTAAGGATACGCAGTATTTT.